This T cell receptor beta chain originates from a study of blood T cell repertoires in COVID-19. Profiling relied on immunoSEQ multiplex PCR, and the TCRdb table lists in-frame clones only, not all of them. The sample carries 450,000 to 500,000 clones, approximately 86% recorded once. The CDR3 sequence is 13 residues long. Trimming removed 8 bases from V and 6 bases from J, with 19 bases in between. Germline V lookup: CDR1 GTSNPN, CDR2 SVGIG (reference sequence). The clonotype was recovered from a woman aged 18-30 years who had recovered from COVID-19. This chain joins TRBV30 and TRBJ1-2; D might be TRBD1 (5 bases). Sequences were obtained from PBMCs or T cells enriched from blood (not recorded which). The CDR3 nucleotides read TGTGCCGGACAACAGGATCTCAAACATGGCTACACCTTC. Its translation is CAGQQDLKHGYTF.